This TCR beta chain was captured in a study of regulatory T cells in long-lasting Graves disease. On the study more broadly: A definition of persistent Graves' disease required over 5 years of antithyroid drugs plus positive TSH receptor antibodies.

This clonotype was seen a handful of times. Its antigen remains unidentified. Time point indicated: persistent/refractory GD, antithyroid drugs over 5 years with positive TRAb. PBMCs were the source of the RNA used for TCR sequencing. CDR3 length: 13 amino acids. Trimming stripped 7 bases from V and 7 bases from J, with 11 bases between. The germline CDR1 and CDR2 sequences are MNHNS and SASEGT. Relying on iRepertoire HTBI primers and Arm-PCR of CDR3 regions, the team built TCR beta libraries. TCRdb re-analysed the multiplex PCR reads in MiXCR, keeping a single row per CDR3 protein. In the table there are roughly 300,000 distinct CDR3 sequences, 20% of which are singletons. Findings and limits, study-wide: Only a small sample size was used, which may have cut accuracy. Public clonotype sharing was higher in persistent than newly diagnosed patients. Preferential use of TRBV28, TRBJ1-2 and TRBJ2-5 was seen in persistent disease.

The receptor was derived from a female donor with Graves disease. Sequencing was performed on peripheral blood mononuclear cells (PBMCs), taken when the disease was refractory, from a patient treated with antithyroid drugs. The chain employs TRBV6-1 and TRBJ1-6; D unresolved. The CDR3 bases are TGTGCCAGCAACGAGGCGGGGAATTCACCCCTCCACTTT. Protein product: CASNEAGNSPLHF.